The 27 T cell receptor beta chains below come from one sample, sequenced in a study of tumor-infiltrating lymphocytes in primary liver carcinoma. With a constant-region primer, TCR beta cDNA was made from 500 ng of total RNA. ARM-PCR was slightly modified, and three nested multiplex PCR rounds with it gave rise to the TCR beta libraries. The opening two PCR rounds, ten to eleven cycles each, paired TRBV1-TRBV30 forward primers with a C-beta reverse primer. TCRdb re-called the multiplex PCR reads through MiXCR, storing one row per CDR3 protein. The data hold about 320,000 distinct CDR3 sequences, with less than 75% observed a single time. Alongside blood RNA obtained from unsorted whole blood, germline DNA was also extracted. Material: peripheral blood. Receptor source: a man aged 35-49 years with primary liver carcinoma and hepatitis B virus infection.

Note on this clonotype: With a much larger clone just one base away, this may be a read error. The J gene is TRBJ1-4, the V gene TRBV5-4; 7 nucleotides line up with TRBD1. The CDR3 sequence is 17 residues long. Per the germline V gene, CDR1 is SGHNT and CDR2 is YYREEE (reference sequence). Trimming took 4 bases from V and 8 from J; bases not matched to a gene: 17. The chain's CDR3 is CASSPSGGLAQGEKLFF. The CDR3 bases are TGTGCCAGCAGCCCCTCAGGGGGTTTAGCACAAGGCGAAAAACTGTTTTTT.

A word on this clonotype: A much bigger clone sits one base away, suggesting this may be a read error. V usage is TRBV14 and J usage is TRBJ2-2; the D is unclear. The CDR3 totals 15 residues. Germline V gene sequence: CDR1 SGHDN, CDR2 FVKESK. This chain's CDR3 is CTSSQRSTNTGELFF. Here the CDR3 DNA reads TGTACCAGCAGCCAGCGCTCTACGAACACCGGGGAGCTGTTTTTT.

With regard to this clonotype: Possible read error: a much larger clone is one base away. No conserved phenylalanine or tryptophan ends this CDR3, so it is likely a read error. The rearrangement uses TRBV5-4 and TRBJ2-1; 9 positions agree with TRBD2. V dropped 4 bases and J dropped 7; count of bases not matched to a gene: 12. The CDR3 is made up of 16 amino acids. Germline CDR1 is SGHNT and CDR2 is YYREEE (reference sequence). In nucleotides, the CDR3 is TGTGCCAGCAGCCCTATAGCGGGAGACCCGGGGAATGAGCAGTTCTCC. Translated, it gives CASSPIAGDPGNEQFS.

This rearrangement joins TRBV12-3 or TRBV12-4 to TRBJ1-1; 8 positions match TRBD1. There are 13 residues in the CDR3. The J segment lost 4 bases and the V segment lost 8 bases, leaving 6 bases of the junction unmatched. CDR3 in amino acids: CASGRTGSTEAFF. The CDR3 DNA is TGTGCCAGCGGCAGGACAGGGAGCACTGAAGCTTTCTTT.

As for this clonotype: One junction end disagrees with the germline gene, perhaps due to a read error. The rearrangement joins TRBV6-1 to TRBJ2-3; 13 positions agree with TRBD2. The V gene's germline CDR1 is MNHNS and CDR2 SASEGT. The length of the CDR3 is 14 residues. The CDR3 bases are TGTGACAGCGGACTAGCGGGAGAAACATATACGCAGTGTTTT. Protein sequence: CDSGLAGETYTQCF.

This chain joins TRBV11-2 and TRBJ2-4; 7 bases match TRBD1. Germline CDR1 SGHAT, CDR2 FQNNGV. The CDR3 extends over 16 amino acids. V trimming: 10 bases; J trimming: 5 bases; junction bases outside the gene matches: 17. The CDR3 is CANRGLRGRTQNIQYF. The CDR3, as DNA: TGTGCCAACAGGGGCTTAAGGGGGCGGACCCAAAACATTCAGTACTTC. Looking up the rest from reference TRBV11-2 and TRBJ2-4 gives the full variable domain: EAGVAQSPRYKIIEKRQSVAFWCNPISGHATLYWYQQILGQGPKLLIQFQNNGVVDDSQLPKDRFSAERLKGVDSTLKIQPAKLEDSAVYLCANRGLRGRTQNIQYFGAGTRLSVL.

A remark on this clonotype: Sequence at one end of the junction differs from germline and may be a read error. The chain joins TRBV5-1 to TRBJ2-1; unclear D gene. Per the germline V gene, CDR1 is SGHRS and CDR2 is YFSETQ. This CDR3 has 11 residues. CDR3 DNA sequence: TGCGCTAGCAACTACGGCAATGAGCAGTTCTTC. Protein sequence: CASNYGNEQFF.

The sample holds a few counts of this clonotype. CDR3 region: CASSWGLAGPAGDTQYF. CDR3 DNA: TGTGCCAGCAGCTGGGGACTAGCGGGTCCCGCCGGGGATACGCAGTATTTT. J is TRBJ2-3 and V is TRBV6-2 or TRBV6-3; 12 positions agree with TRBD2. The J segment lost 6 bases and the V segment lost 6 bases, leaving 13 bases of the junction unmatched. The CDR3 has 17 amino acids. Germline CDR1 and CDR2: MNHEY and SVGEGT.

This chain joins TRBV6-2 or TRBV6-3 and TRBJ1-6; D not resolved. The CDR3 consists of 15 residues. Trimming took off 2 bases at V and 7 bases at J, with 12 bases between the two ends. Germline CDR1 and CDR2: MNHEY and SVGEGT. CDR3 coding DNA: TGTGCCAGCAGTTACGATGCCAGGAAGAATTCACCCCTCCACTTT. This sequence encodes CASSYDARKNSPLHF.

This chain connects TRBV10-3 to TRBJ2-1, with 9 positions matching TRBD2. After removal of 6 bases from V and 8 bases from J, the junction contained 8 bases not matched to a gene. CDR1 is ENHRY, CDR2 SYGVKD, per germline. This CDR3 is 14 amino acids long. CDR3 nucleotides: TGTGCCATCAGGCTAAGCGGGAGGATCTATGAGCAGTTCTTC. Amino acids: CAIRLSGRIYEQFF.

A word on this clonotype: This may be a read error: a much more frequent sequence differs by one nucleotide. V gene TRBV6-2 or TRBV6-3 combines with J gene TRBJ1-5; D unclear. This CDR3 comprises 12 residues. V was pared by 6 bases and J by 7 bases, with 10 bases between. The germline gives CDR1 MNHEY, CDR2 SVGEGT. Written as DNA, the CDR3 is TGTGCCAGCAGAACCCTAAGACAGCCCCAGCATTTT. Translation: CASRTLRQPQHF.

To note about this clonotype: A junction boundary mismatches the germline segment, possibly from a read error. The rearrangement uses TRBV6-1 and TRBJ2-3; 8 bases align to TRBD2. This CDR3 spans 16 amino acids. Germline V gene lookup returns CDR1 MNHNS and CDR2 SASEGT. CDR3 DNA sequence: TGTGCCAGCCGGCAGGGACTAGTTATCGGCACAGATATGCAGTATTTT. Residues: CASRQGLVIGTDMQYF.

This clonotype was observed a handful of times. V and J are TRBV6-2 or TRBV6-3 and TRBJ2-1; D not resolved. V dropped 7 bases and J dropped 10 bases, with 14 bases sitting between them. The V gene's germline CDR1 is MNHEY and CDR2 SVGEGT. The CDR3 length is 12 residues. CDR3 protein: CASTTTTDEQFF. CDR3 nucleotide sequence: TGTGCCAGCACCACGACGACGGACGAGCAGTTCTTC.

This rearrangement joins TRBV6-2 or TRBV6-3 to TRBJ2-7; D not certain. Per the germline V gene, CDR1 is MNHEY and CDR2 is SVGEGT. V lost 7 bases, J lost 12 bases, and 25 bases lay in between. The CDR3 spans 14 residues. This CDR3 is CASTPVESSHERYF. In DNA form, the CDR3 reads TGTGCCAGCACCCCCGTCGAAAGCTCCCACGAACGGTACTTC.

This clonotype has only a few counts. V gene TRBV5-1 combines with J gene TRBJ2-7; perhaps TRBD2 as D (7 bases). This CDR3 contains 14 residues. Germline lookup yields CDR1 SGHRS and CDR2 YFSETQ. V lost 7 bases to trimming and J lost 0 bases, with 14 bases between them. CDR3 nucleotide sequence: TGCGCCAGCCGTGGGGGGGCCCTCTCCTACGAGCAGTACTTC. Encoded protein: CASRGGALSYEQYF.

The chain couples TRBV29-1 to TRBJ2-1, with D perhaps matching TRBD1 or TRBD2 (7 bases each). The DNA matches TRBJ2-7 better at its end, which makes the J call doubtful. Germline CDR1 and CDR2: SQVTM and ANQGSEA. The CDR3 sequence is 13 residues long. The CDR3 reads CSVEDQGGDVQYF. The DNA for the CDR3 is TGCAGCGTTGAAGATCAGGGGGGGGATGTGCAGTACTTC.

On this clonotype itself: Germline is not matched at one junction end, which may reflect a read error. The rearrangement uses TRBV4-2 and TRBJ2-1, with D uncertain. The CDR3 contains 15 residues. Germline V lookup: CDR1 LGHNA, CDR2 YNFKEQ. Written as DNA, the CDR3 is TGTGCCAGCAGCCCCTGGGTATCGGAATACAATGAACAGTTCTTC. Translating it yields CASSPWVSEYNEQFF.

This chain connects TRBV6-2 or TRBV6-3 to TRBJ2-1, with TRBD2 identical over 9 bases. This CDR3 region has 16 residues. The germline V gene has CDR1 MNHEY and CDR2 SVGEGT. The trim removed 5 bases at V and 5 bases at J, leaving 10 bases unmatched. CDR3 in DNA: TGTGCCAGCAGTCCCAGTCCGACTAGCGGCGACAATGAGCAGTTCTTC. This gives the protein CASSPSPTSGDNEQFF.

The chain is built from TRBV11-2 and TRBJ2-5, with 8 nucleotides matching TRBD2. Per the germline V gene, CDR1 is SGHAT and CDR2 is FQNNGV. The CDR3 is made up of 15 amino acids. V shed 5 bases and J 10 bases; nucleotides not matched to a gene: 15. The CDR3 here is CASSIGLREGEIQYF. In nucleotides, the CDR3 is TGTGCCAGCAGCATCGGGTTACGGGAGGGCGAAATCCAGTACTTC.

The chain carries TRBV5-1 and TRBJ2-3; possibly TRBD2 for D (5 bases). Trimming shortened V by 2 bases and J by 4 bases, and 14 bases separated the two germline ends. The length of the CDR3 is 15 residues. Germline V gives CDR1 SGHRS, CDR2 YFSETQ. DNA of the CDR3: TGCGCCAGCAGCTTAGCCAGCGGAACACCAGATACGCAGTATTTT. Protein: CASSLASGTPDTQYF.

The chain links TRBV29-1 to TRBJ1-1, with a tentative D call TRBD1 (6 bases). The CDR3 is 12 residues long. V lost 7 bases and J 11 bases, leaving 20 bases between the germline ends. Germline V gene lookup returns CDR1 SQVTM and CDR2 ANQGSEA. CDR3 loop: CSADGGHREAFF. DNA for the CDR3: TGCAGCGCTGACGGGGGTCACAGGGAGGCTTTCTTT.

This clonotype showed up many times. The chain uses TRBV5-5 and TRBJ2-2; the D gene could be TRBD1 or TRBD2 (6 bases each). Germline assignment: CDR1 SGHKS and CDR2 YYEKEE (reference sequence). The length of the CDR3 is 16 residues. Trimming left V 5 bases short and J 5 bases short, with 19 bases between. CDR3 in DNA: TGTGCCAGCAGTCCTCATAGCGGAGGGGGGACCGGGGAGCTGTTTTTT. Amino acid sequence: CASSPHSGGGTGELFF.

With regard to this clonotype: This clone may be a read error of a much larger clone one base away. This chain links TRBV12-3 or TRBV12-4 with TRBJ1-5; 8 bases are shared with TRBD1. The CDR3 spans 14 residues. CDR3 nucleotides: TGTGCCACCAGTGTGACAGGGGTAAATCAGCCCCAGCATTTT. Residues: CATSVTGVNQPQHF.

In its sample, this clonotype was seen many times. The chain combines TRBV12-3 or TRBV12-4 with TRBJ2-3; D is unclear. This CDR3 region has 13 residues. Trimming removed 3 bases at V and 4 bases at J, with 8 bases between. Written as DNA, the CDR3 is TGTGCCAGCAGTTTGAGTTTAGCAGATACGCAGTATTTT. It is translated as CASSLSLADTQYF.

For this clonotype: Sequence at one end of the junction differs from germline and may be a read error. J is TRBJ2-3 and V is TRBV11-1; D perhaps matches TRBD2 (6 bases). Germline V gene sequence: CDR1 SGHAT, CDR2 FQDESV (reference sequence). There are 15 residues in the CDR3. The CDR3 protein is CTSSPLGGTTDTQYF. CDR3 in DNA: TGTACCAGCAGCCCTCTCGGGGGTACAACAGATACGCAGTATTTT.

The rearrangement links TRBV10-3 to TRBJ2-1; D is possibly TRBD2 (6 bases). The CDR3 is 13 amino acids. CDR1 and CDR2 from the germline V gene are ENHRY and SYGVKD. The V end lost 9 bases, the J end lost 8 bases, and 17 bases lay between the germline ends. The CDR3 sequence is CAIQAGDGHEQFF. CDR3 sequence (DNA): TGTGCCATACAAGCGGGTGATGGGCATGAGCAGTTCTTC.

A remark on this clonotype: Germline is not matched at one junction end, which may reflect a read error. The J gene is TRBJ2-1, the V gene TRBV11-1; the match to TRBD2 covers 8 bases. Per germline, CDR1 SGHAT and CDR2 FQDESV (reference sequence). The length of the CDR3 is 17 residues. CDR3 amino acids: CTSSLASSGGPRDEQLF. DNA of the CDR3: TGTACCAGCAGCTTAGCATCCTCGGGAGGGCCTAGGGATGAGCAGTTATTC.